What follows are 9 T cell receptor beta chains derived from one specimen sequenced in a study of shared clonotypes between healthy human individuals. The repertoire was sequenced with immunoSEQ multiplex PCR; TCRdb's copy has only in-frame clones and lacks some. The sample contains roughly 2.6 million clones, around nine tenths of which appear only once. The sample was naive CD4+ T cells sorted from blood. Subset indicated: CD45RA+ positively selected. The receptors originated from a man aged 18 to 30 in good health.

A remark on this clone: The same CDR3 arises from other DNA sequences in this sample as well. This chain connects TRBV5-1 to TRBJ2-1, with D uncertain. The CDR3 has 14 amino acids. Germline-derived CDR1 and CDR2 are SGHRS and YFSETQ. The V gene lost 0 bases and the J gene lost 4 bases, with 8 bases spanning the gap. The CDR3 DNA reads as TGCGCCAGCAGCTTGGACCCCGGTTACAATGAGCAGTTCTTC. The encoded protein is CASSLDPGYNEQFF.

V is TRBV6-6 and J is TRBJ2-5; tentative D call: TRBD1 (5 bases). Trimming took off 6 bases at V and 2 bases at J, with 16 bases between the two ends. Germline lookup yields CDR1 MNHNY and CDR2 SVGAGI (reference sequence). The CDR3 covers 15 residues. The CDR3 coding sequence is TGTGCCAGCAGAGACGGACAAACCCAACAAGAGACCCAGTACTTC. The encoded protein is CASRDGQTQQETQYF.

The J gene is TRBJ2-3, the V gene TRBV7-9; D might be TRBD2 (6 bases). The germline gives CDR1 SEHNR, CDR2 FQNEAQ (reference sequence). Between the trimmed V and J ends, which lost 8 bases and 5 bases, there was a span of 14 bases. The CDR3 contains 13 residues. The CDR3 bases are TGTGCCAGCTCGGGGAATAGCGGAGATACGCAGTATTTT. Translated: CASSGNSGDTQYF. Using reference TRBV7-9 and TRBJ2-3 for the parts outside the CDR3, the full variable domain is DTGVSQNPRHKITKRGQNVTFRCDPISEHNRLYWYRQTLGQGPEFLTYFQNEAQLEKSRLLSDRFSAERPKGSFSTLEIQRTEQGDSAMYLCASSGNSGDTQYFGPGTRLTVL.

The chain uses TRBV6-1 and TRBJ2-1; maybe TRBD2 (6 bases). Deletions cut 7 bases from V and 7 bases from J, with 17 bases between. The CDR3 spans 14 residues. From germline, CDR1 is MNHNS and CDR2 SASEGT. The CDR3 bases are TGTGCCAGCATCAATGTGGCGGGGAGTAATGAGCAGTTCTTC. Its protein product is CASINVAGSNEQFF.

In DNA, the CDR3 is TGTGCCAGTAGTAACCGGGACAGGGGTGCGGACACTGAAGCTTTCTTT. It encodes CASSNRDRGADTEAFF. The chain has TRBV19 and TRBJ1-1; 10 nucleotides agree with TRBD1. Germline V lookup: CDR1 LNHDA, CDR2 SQIVND (reference sequence). The CDR3 extends over 16 amino acids. V lost 4 bases to trimming and J lost 3 bases; unmatched junction nucleotides: 8.

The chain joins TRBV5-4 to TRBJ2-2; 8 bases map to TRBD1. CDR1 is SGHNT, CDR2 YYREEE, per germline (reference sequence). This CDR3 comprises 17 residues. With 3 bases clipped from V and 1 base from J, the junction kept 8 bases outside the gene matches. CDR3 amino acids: CASSSPAGGLNTGELFF. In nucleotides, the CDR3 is TGTGCCAGCAGCTCGCCGGCAGGGGGCTTGAACACCGGGGAGCTGTTTTTT.

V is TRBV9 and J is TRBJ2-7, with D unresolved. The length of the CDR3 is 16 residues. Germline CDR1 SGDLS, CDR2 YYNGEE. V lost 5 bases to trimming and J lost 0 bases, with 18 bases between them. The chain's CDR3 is CASSFFQDGPSYEQYF. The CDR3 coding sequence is TGTGCCAGCAGTTTCTTTCAGGACGGCCCCTCCTACGAGCAGTACTTC.

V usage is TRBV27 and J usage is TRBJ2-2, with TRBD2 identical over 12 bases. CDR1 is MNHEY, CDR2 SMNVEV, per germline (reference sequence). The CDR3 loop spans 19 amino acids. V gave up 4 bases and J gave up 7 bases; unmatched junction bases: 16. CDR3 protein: CASSSKPSLAGGPYGELFF. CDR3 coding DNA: TGTGCCAGCAGTTCAAAACCGTCCCTAGCGGGGGGGCCCTACGGGGAGCTGTTTTTT.

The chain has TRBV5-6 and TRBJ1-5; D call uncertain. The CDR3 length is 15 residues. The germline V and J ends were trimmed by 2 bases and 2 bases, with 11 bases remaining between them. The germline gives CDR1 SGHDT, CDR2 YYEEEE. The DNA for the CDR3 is TGTGCCAGCAGCTTATCCGGGTCGGGCAATCAGCCCCAGCATTTT. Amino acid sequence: CASSLSGSGNQPQHF.